The 21 T cell receptor beta chains listed next were all sequenced from one sample in a study of blood T cell repertoires in COVID-19. TCRdb's copy holds only in-frame clones and misses some; the assay was immunoSEQ multiplex PCR. The table shows hundreds of thousands of clones, with around 87% occurring only once. Sequencing input: peripheral blood. The receptor set was obtained from a woman aged 40 to 55 with COVID-19, enrolled during active disease.

The V gene is TRBV28, the J gene TRBJ2-3, with unresolved D. The CDR3 covers 16 residues. Germline V gene sequence: CDR1 MDHEN, CDR2 SYDVKM. Between the trimmed V and J ends, which lost 7 bases and 1 base, there was a span of 18 bases. The CDR3 region has the DNA TGTGCCAGCAATACCCCCGGGTTCTCGGGCACAGATACGCAGTATTTT. Translated: CASNTPGFSGTDTQYF.

V and J are TRBV20-1 and TRBJ1-2; maybe TRBD1 (5 bases). V was clipped by 3 bases and J by 4 bases, with 15 bases between them. The CDR3 totals 14 residues. Germline CDR1 and CDR2: DFQATT and SNEGSKA (reference sequence). CDR3 DNA sequence: TGCAGTGCTAGTTCGCGGGGCCCGACCTATGGCTACACCTTC. It translates to CSASSRGPTYGYTF.

This clone was detected once. The rearrangement links TRBV2 to TRBJ1-2; D is undetermined. Germline V gives CDR1 SNHLY, CDR2 FYNNEI. V lost 6 bases, J lost 13 bases, and 21 bases lay in between. The CDR3 length is 13 residues. The CDR3 bases are TGTGCCAGCAGCCCCGGGTTTCCCGGCGACGGCACCTTC. The encoded protein is CASSPGFPGDGTF. The complete variable domain, with remaining parts taken from reference TRBV2 and TRBJ1-2, reads EPEVTQTPSHQVTQMGQEVILRCVPISNHLYFYWYRQILGQKVEFLVSFYNNEISEKSEIFDDQFSVERPDGSNFTLKIRSTKLEDSAMYFCASSPGFPGDGTFGSGTRLTVV.

The V and J genes are TRBV7-2 and TRBJ2-5; TRBD2 aligns across 9 bases. The V segment lost 4 bases and the J segment 7 bases; nucleotides outside the gene matches: 16. Germline CDR1 reads SGHTA; CDR2 reads FQGNSA. The CDR3 is 17 amino acids. The CDR3 sequence: CASSSTRGTSSFGTQYF. The CDR3 bases are TGTGCCAGCAGCTCAACGAGGGGGACTAGCTCTTTTGGGACCCAGTACTTC.

This chain connects TRBV7-9 to TRBJ2-3; D gene uncertain. CDR1 and CDR2 (germline): SEHNR, FQNEAQ (reference sequence). The V end was cut by 4 bases, the J end by 0 bases, with 14 bases between. This CDR3 comprises 16 residues. For the CDR3, the DNA is TGTGCCAGCAGCTACCTCCTCGCTACTAGCACAGATACGCAGTATTTT. Encoded protein: CASSYLLATSTDTQYF.

This sequence joins TRBV7-2 and TRBJ1-5; 9 bases match TRBD1. After removal of 5 bases from V and 5 bases from J, the junction contained 7 bases not matched to a gene. The CDR3 spans 15 residues. Germline values: CDR1 SGHTA, CDR2 FQGNSA. CDR3 in DNA: TGTGCCAGCAGCAGAGAGGGACAGGGCGATCAGCCCCAGCATTTT. It is translated as CASSREGQGDQPQHF.

The chain carries TRBV19 and TRBJ2-2, with TRBD2 identical over 8 bases. Germline V gene lookup returns CDR1 LNHDA and CDR2 SQIVND (reference sequence). CDR3 length: 16 amino acids. Unmatched junction bases numbered 5, after V lost 3 bases and J lost 2 bases. In DNA, the CDR3 is TGTGCCAGTAGTATCCCTAGCGGGCGTAACACCGGGGAGCTGTTTTTT. It codes for CASSIPSGRNTGELFF.

The chain joins TRBV18 to TRBJ1-1; maybe TRBD1 (6 bases). This CDR3 has 19 residues. Per germline, CDR1 KGHSH and CDR2 LQKENI. V gave up 2 bases and J gave up 5 bases, with 27 bases separating them. The DNA of the CDR3 is TGTGCCAGCTCACCATTTCCTTCCGGGCCTATAGGGGGAGAAACTGAAGCTTTCTTT. Translation gives CASSPFPSGPIGGETEAFF.

The chain combines TRBV9 with TRBJ2-2, with D unresolved. V was pared by 0 bases and J by 1 base, with 19 bases between. The CDR3 runs to 19 residues. The germline V gene has CDR1 SGDLS and CDR2 YYNGEE. DNA for the CDR3: TGTGCCAGCAGCGTAGCTGGTACGAGACAAGAACTGAACACCGGGGAGCTGTTTTTT. This translates into CASSVAGTRQELNTGELFF.

The rearrangement links TRBV5-5 to TRBJ2-5, with 7 bases identical to TRBD2. The length of the CDR3 is 15 residues. With V trimmed by 1 base and J by 4 bases, 7 bases remained unmatched. Germline V gives CDR1 SGHKS, CDR2 YYEKEE (reference sequence). The CDR3, as DNA: TGTGCCAGCAGCTTGTGGGGGGGATCGTCAGAGACCCAGTACTTC. This encodes CASSLWGGSSETQYF.

The chain recombines TRBV7-8 with TRBJ2-7; D is possibly TRBD1 (6 bases). The V gene's germline CDR1 is SGHVS and CDR2 FQNEAQ. Trimming removed 2 bases from V and 0 bases from J, with 14 bases in between. The length of the CDR3 is 16 residues. Written as DNA, the CDR3 is TGTGCCAGCAGCTTATCCTTAATGGACAGCTCCTACGAGCAGTACTTC. This codes for CASSLSLMDSSYEQYF.

The rearrangement uses TRBV30 and TRBJ2-1; TRBD2 matches at 7 bases. Germline CDR1 GTSNPN, CDR2 SVGIG (reference sequence). CDR3 length equals 13 residues. The J segment lost 4 bases and the V segment lost 5 bases, leaving 5 bases of the junction unmatched. DNA of the CDR3: TGTGCCTGGCGGGCAGCGGGGTACAATGAGCAGTTCTTC. Its protein product is CAWRAAGYNEQFF.

The chain uses TRBV24-1 and TRBJ1-4, with 12 bases lining up with TRBD1. Germline V gives CDR1 KGHDR, CDR2 SFDVKD. CDR3 size: 18 residues. Trimming cost V 9 bases and J 5 bases; bases outside gene matches: 15. DNA of the CDR3: TGTGCCACCGATGGGGACAGGGGGCCAAAGAAAAACAATGAAAAACTGTTTTTT. Translated, it gives CATDGDRGPKKNNEKLFF.

This rearrangement joins TRBV21-1 to TRBJ1-4. TRBV21-1 is a documented pseudogene. This CDR3 comprises 15 residues. CDR3 nucleotide sequence: TGTGCCAGCAGCCTTCGGACTCCCTGGGGTGAAAAACTGTTTTTT. It is translated as CASSLRTPWGEKLFF.

This clone showed up just once. The CDR3 spells CASSFTQGQETQYF. The CDR3 nucleotides read TGTGCCAGCAGTTTTACGCAGGGCCAAGAGACCCAGTACTTC. The chain employs TRBV27 and TRBJ2-5; possibly TRBD1 for D (5 bases). This CDR3 spans 14 amino acids. V lost 3 bases and J 1 base, leaving 9 bases between the germline ends. Germline CDR1 MNHEY, CDR2 SMNVEV (reference sequence).

The V gene is TRBV13, the J gene TRBJ2-1; TRBD1 matches 8 bases. The junction had 3 bases not matched to a gene; V was cut back by 3 bases and J by 8 bases. Germline CDR1 and CDR2: PRHDT and FYEKMQ (reference sequence). The CDR3 loop spans 13 amino acids. The CDR3 spells CASSLDREDEQFF. CDR3 in DNA: TGTGCCAGCAGCTTGGACAGGGAGGATGAGCAGTTCTTC.

This clone has more than one count but fewer than ten. CDR3: CASSLVNSGLGYGYTF. The DNA for the CDR3 is TGTGCCAGCAGCTTAGTGAACAGCGGTCTCGGCTATGGCTACACCTTC. The J gene is TRBJ1-2, the V gene TRBV7-8; no clear D gene. The CDR3 loop spans 16 amino acids. The V end lost 1 base, the J end lost 4 bases, and 16 bases lay between the germline ends. Germline values: CDR1 SGHVS, CDR2 FQNEAQ.

This chain connects TRBV6-6 to TRBJ2-5; TRBD2 matches 10 bases. V was pared by 10 bases and J by 3 bases, with 8 bases of the junction left unmatched. The CDR3 runs 14 residues. Germline CDR1 reads MNHNY; CDR2 reads SVGAGI (reference sequence). The CDR3 bases are TGTGCCACCGCTTTAGCGGGGGGTAAAGAGACCCAGTACTTC. This encodes CATALAGGKETQYF.

The chain couples TRBV12-3 or TRBV12-4 to TRBJ2-4; D unresolved. The CDR3 is 12 amino acids. Between the trimmed V and J ends, which lost 6 bases and 3 bases, there was a span of 6 bases. CDR3 bases: TGTGCCAGCAGCGTAGACAAAAACATTCAGTACTTC. Encoded protein: CASSVDKNIQYF.

The chain recombines TRBV19 with TRBJ2-1; D uncertain. The CDR3 is made up of 13 amino acids. Trimming cost V 3 bases and J 5 bases, with 8 bases left between them. The germline gives CDR1 LNHDA, CDR2 SQIVND (reference sequence). The CDR3 sequence is CASSIDTDNEQFF. The CDR3 DNA sequence: TGTGCCAGTAGTATCGACACCGACAATGAGCAGTTCTTC. Based on the CDR3 plus reference TRBV19 and TRBJ2-1, the full variable domain is DGGITQSPKYLFRKEGQNVTLSCEQNLNHDAMYWYRQDPGQGLRLIYYSQIVNDFQKGDIAEGYSVSREKKESFPLTVTSAQKNPTAFYLCASSIDTDNEQFFGPGTRLTVL.

This sequence joins TRBV28 and TRBJ2-3; D is perhaps TRBD1 (6 bases). V lost 4 bases, J lost 0 bases, and 8 bases lay in between. The CDR3 contains 14 residues. Germline-derived CDR1 and CDR2 are MDHEN and SYDVKM. The CDR3 bases are TGTGCCAGCAGTTATGACAGGAGCACAGATACGCAGTATTTT. This gives the protein CASSYDRSTDTQYF.